A selection of T cell receptor beta chains follows, all from one sample in a study of T-cell memory formation after mild COVID-19. TCRdb used MiXCR to reprocess the 5' RACE reads, holding one entry per CDR3 protein. The sample holds 140,000 to 150,000 distinct CDR3 sequences, 6% to 7% seen once. The source material was PBMCs or a T cell subset sorted from them (not recorded which). Receptor source: an adult woman who had mild COVID-19 (a few samples of this study predate the infection). Cell type and time point are not known. CDR3s include the opening cysteine and the closing phenylalanine or tryptophan. D genes are given only for firm matches. Clone sizes are given selectively: once, few, many, or a class where the clone is expanded.

length,J,D,size,V,CDR3,DNA
11,TRBJ2-1,-,-,TRBV12-3/TRBV12-4,CASSSVGEQFF,TGTGCCAGCAGTTCCGTAGGGGAGCAGTTCTTC
13,TRBJ1-4,TRBD1,few,TRBV5-4,CATRGGANEKLFF,TGTGCCACCAGAGGGGGCGCAAATGAAAAACTGTTTTTT
17,TRBJ2-2,TRBD2,-,TRBV9,CASSYGLAGAYTGELFF,TGTGCCAGCAGCTACGGACTAGCGGGAGCCTACACCGGGGAGCTGTTTTTT
13,TRBJ1-1,-,-,TRBV3-1,CASSPTAPGEAFF,TGTGCCAGCAGCCCGACAGCTCCGGGTGAAGCTTTCTTT
14,TRBJ2-7,-,few,TRBV18,CASSPARTDYEQYF,TGTGCCAGCTCACCTGCCCGAACAGACTACGAGCAGTACTTC
13,TRBJ2-3,-,many,TRBV7-2,CASSSGVTDTQYF,TGTGCCAGCAGTTCCGGCGTCACAGATACGCAGTATTTT
16,TRBJ2-2,TRBD2,few,TRBV5-4,CASSSGTSGITGELFF,TGTGCCAGCAGTTCTGGGACTAGCGGGATCACCGGGGAGCTGTTTTTT
18,TRBJ2-1,TRBD2,many,TRBV6-2/TRBV6-3,CASSYTPPTSGIYNEQFF,TGTGCCAGCAGTTATACCCCCCCGACTAGCGGGATATACAATGAGCAGTTCTTC
16,TRBJ1-1,-,few,TRBV5-1,CASSLGRSRGNTEAFF,TGCGCCAGCAGCTTGGGACGATCGAGGGGCAACACTGAAGCTTTCTTT
15,TRBJ2-5,TRBD2,many,TRBV5-4,CASSLEAGGSETQYF,TGTGCCAGCAGCTTGGAGGCGGGGGGGTCGGAGACCCAGTACTTC
11,TRBJ2-7,-,many,TRBV12-3/TRBV12-4,CASSWAYEQYF,TGTGCCAGCAGTTGGGCCTACGAGCAGTACTTC
12,TRBJ2-5,-,many,TRBV29-1,CSVVVDKETQYF,TGCAGCGTTGTGGTGGACAAAGAGACCCAGTACTTC
13,TRBJ1-5,TRBD1,many,TRBV7-2,CASSVRGQQPQHF,TGTGCCAGCAGCGTAAGGGGGCAGCAGCCCCAGCATTTT
16,TRBJ2-5,-,-,TRBV5-1,CASSFSPTTGQETQYF,TGCGCCAGCAGCTTTTCCCCTACGACAGGTCAAGAGACCCAGTACTTC
16,TRBJ2-4,TRBD1,many,TRBV30,CACSPRTGIFGNIQYF,TGTGCCTGTTCCCCCCGGACAGGGATCTTCGGGAACATTCAGTACTTC
14,TRBJ1-1,-,many,TRBV12-3/TRBV12-4,CASSLTEGNTEAFF,TGTGCCAGCAGTTTAACAGAGGGGAACACTGAAGCTTTCTTT
14,TRBJ2-3,-,many,TRBV11-2,CASSLIVRGDTQYF,TGTGCCAGCAGCTTAATAGTGCGGGGAGATACGCAGTATTTT
17,TRBJ2-1,TRBD2,-,TRBV4-2,CASRRGMGREGQNEQFF,TGTGCCAGCAGAAGGGGAATGGGGCGGGAGGGCCAAAATGAGCAGTTCTTC
15,TRBJ1-1,-,few,TRBV5-1,CASSPALRVNTEAFF,TGCGCCAGCAGCCCGGCCCTCAGGGTAAACACTGAAGCTTTCTTT
17,TRBJ2-3,TRBD2,-,TRBV19,CASSTSLSGRATDTQYF,TGTGCCAGTAGTACCTCCTTAAGCGGGAGGGCCACAGATACGCAGTATTTT
14,TRBJ1-2,TRBD1,many,TRBV19,CASRRQGDYYGYTF,TGTGCCAGTAGAAGACAGGGGGACTACTATGGCTACACCTTC
15,TRBJ1-1,-,-,TRBV29-1,CSVRSEAGQNTEAFF,TGCAGCGTTCGCTCTGAAGCGGGACAGAACACTGAAGCTTTCTTT
14,TRBJ1-1,-,-,TRBV4-1,CASSRVPGNTEAFF,TGCGCCAGCAGCCGAGTCCCTGGGAACACTGAAGCTTTCTTT
13,TRBJ2-5,-,-,TRBV10-3,CAISGALSETQYF,TGTGCCATCAGTGGCGCGCTTTCGGAGACCCAGTACTTC
15,TRBJ1-1,TRBD1,many,TRBV5-1,CASSPRTGMNTEAFF,TGTGCCAGCAGCCCCCGGACAGGCATGAACACTGAAGCTTTCTTT
20,TRBJ1-4,-,-,TRBV7-9,CASSLVVARQGDLLKEKLFF,TGTGCCAGCAGCTTAGTAGTGGCTCGCCAGGGAGACTTGTTAAAGGAAAAACTGTTTTTT
12,TRBJ1-2,-,few,TRBV25-1,CASSRLAYGYTF,TGTGCCAGCAGCCGGCTAGCCTATGGCTACACCTTC
15,TRBJ2-2,-,many,TRBV24-1,CATSDWTANTGELFF,TGTGCCACCAGTGATTGGACAGCGAACACCGGGGAGCTGTTTTTT
16,TRBJ2-1,-,-,TRBV7-2,CASSRHAQGGNNEQFF,TGTGCCAGCAGCCGACATGCTCAGGGGGGAAACAATGAGCAGTTCTTC
16,TRBJ2-1,TRBD2,many,TRBV20-1,CSAGRNRDYRHNEQFF,TGCAGTGCTGGGAGGAACCGGGACTACCGGCACAATGAGCAGTTCTTC
12,TRBJ1-1,-,many,TRBV6-5,CASSSFSTEAFF,TGTGCCAGCAGTTCATTCAGCACTGAAGCTTTCTTT
16,TRBJ1-5,-,few,TRBV29-1,CSVKGEQKGSHQPQHF,TGCAGCGTTAAGGGGGAACAAAAAGGGAGTCATCAGCCCCAGCATTTT
13,TRBJ1-2,-,-,TRBV12-3/TRBV12-4,CASSLRGVHGYTF,TGTGCCAGCAGTTTGAGGGGTGTACATGGCTACACCTTC
15,TRBJ1-3,-,-,TRBV7-8,CASSFARAGGNTIYF,TGTGCCAGCAGCTTTGCCAGGGCAGGTGGAAACACCATATATTTT
13,TRBJ1-2,TRBD1,many,TRBV20-1,CSARGQIRGGYTF,TGCAGTGCTAGGGGACAGATCCGAGGGGGCTACACCTTC
12,TRBJ1-1,-,many,TRBV5-1,CASSQSPTEAFF,TGCGCCAGCAGCCAGAGCCCCACTGAAGCTTTCTTT
13,TRBJ1-4,-,few,TRBV7-6,CASSFGGSEKLFF,TGTGCCAGCAGCTTTGGGGGTTCTGAAAAACTGTTTTTT
14,TRBJ2-5,-,many,TRBV5-1,CASSLRGGQETQYF,TGCGCCAGCAGCTTGAGAGGGGGACAAGAGACCCAGTACTTC
16,TRBJ2-2,TRBD1,-,TRBV5-4,CASSLGQGADTGELFF,TGTGCCAGCAGCTTGGGACAGGGGGCGGACACCGGGGAGCTGTTTTTT
12,TRBJ2-4,-,-,TRBV19,CATASGVNIQYF,TGTGCCACCGCTTCCGGGGTAAACATTCAGTACTTC
16,TRBJ1-1,-,many,TRBV21-1,CASSKPGRRLYTEAFF,TGTGCCAGCAGCAAACCGGGCCGAAGACTATACACTGAAGCTTTCTTT
15,TRBJ1-1,-,many,TRBV7-9,CASSLVGFMNTEAFF,TGTGCCAGCAGCTTAGTAGGGTTTATGAACACTGAAGCTTTCTTT